This paragraph reports one T cell receptor (beta chain). Its antigen remains unidentified. No much larger clone is present one base from it, and per-base qualities are unavailable. Other DNA sequences of this sample code for an identical CDR3. The entry originates in a study of Ad26.COV2.S vaccination and SARS-CoV-2 variants (dated by TCRdb to the early 2020s). With respect to the entire study: Donors in the vaccine arm were drawn from COV1001, a multicentre, randomized, double-blind, placebo-controlled phase I-IIa trial testing Ad26.COV2.S in healthy adults. Ad26.COV2.S was administered intramuscularly at a dose of 5x10^10 or 1x10^11 viral particles, either as one shot or as two shots given 56 days apart. TCRbeta repertoire sequencing served as the tool for gauging how specific and how broad the SARS-CoV-2-reactive T cell receptors were following Ad26.COV2.S vaccination. A total of some 30 samples were included in the TCR-sequenced set, comprising approximately 20 Ad26.COV2.S vaccine recipients, 5 placebo recipients and 8 SARS-CoV-2 convalescent individuals. Trial participants were randomized into five groups of five, in which low-dose or high-dose Ad26.COV2.S was given once or twice, or placebo was given on both occasions. Investigators remained blinded to trial group allocation during experiments and outcome assessment. General study outcomes and caveats: The authors noted that the TCR breadth and depth analyses may have underestimated total T cell responses. Comparable non-spike TCR breadth was observed between vaccine and placebo recipients, consistent with only spike being contained in the vaccine. After vaccination, substantial breadth of spike-specific CD8+ and CD4+ T cell responses was reported. The study was not powered to compare responses between vaccine doses or regimens. Compared with placebo recipients, Ad26.COV2.S recipients showed higher spike-specific TCR breadth (P = 0.0014).

This specimen's treatment or condition label, per the study, means: 15 to 20 received Ad26.COV2.S at low or high dose, single or two shots; about five received placebo; per-sample allocation not given. Repertoires of vaccine and placebo recipients were sequenced from samples taken on day 63 after the first injection. Cohort 1b enrolled 20 to 30 adults aged 18-55 years at a single site in Boston, USA, between 29 July and 7 August 2020. Ad26.COV2.S was a replication-incompetent adenovirus type 26 vector expressing a prefusion-stabilized SARS-CoV-2 spike protein from the original Wuhan strain. The CDR3 measures 13 amino acids from cysteine to phenylalanine. Only the CDR3 DNA stays, 39 bases, in frame from base 1. Trimming removed 1 base from V and 1 base from J, leaving 4 bases between the germline ends. The CDR1 and CDR2 encoded by the germline V gene (reference sequence) are LNHNV and YYDKDF. TCRbeta CDR3 regions were sequenced with the immunoSEQ Assay. After extraction, genomic DNA underwent amplification by bias-controlled multiplex PCR, followed by high-throughput sequencing. As for the authors' bioinformatics: To quantify the absolute abundance of each unique TCRbeta CDR3 region, sequences were collapsed and filtered. T cell fraction was estimated by normalization of TCRbeta template counts to usable DNA, with usable DNA being measured through amplification of reference genes present in all nucleated cells. Repertoire TCRs were annotated as SARS-CoV-2-specific by exact matching of V gene, CDR3 amino acid sequence and J gene to a known reactive TCR set. The reference SARS-CoV-2 TCR set was derived from MIRA and filtered for enrichment in COVID-19-positive ImmuneCODE repertoires, a step that removed public or cross-reactive TCRs. Drawing on the MIRA antigens, annotated TCRs were analysed further at the level of specific ORF or position within ORF. Depth was the summed frequency of annotated unique rearrangements, while breadth was defined as annotated unique rearrangements over total unique productive rearrangements. Two-sided Wilcoxon rank-sum tests were applied when comparing TCR breadth between groups. TCRdb carries this immuneACCESS record with in-frame sequences only. Its versions omit some clonotypes, under half of them owing to an unresolved V gene in the studies checked, with the rest unexplained. D and trimming were read from the DNA, whereas the V and J calls and clone size are those reported in that table. This sample is represented by about 450,000 clones; roughly 87% of them were singletons. Jointly, the top ten make up approximately 2.5% of the sample.

The sequenced sample was peripheral blood, obtained in a trial of Ad26.COV2.S vaccine versus placebo. The chain links TRBV15 with TRBJ1-2, with no reliable assignment of the D segment. The receptor's source is a person between 18 and 65 years old who received the Ad26.COV2.S COVID-19 vaccine or a placebo. The DNA reads as follows: TGTGCCACCAGCAGAGCGGGTAACTATGGCTACACCTTC. Translated, it reads CATSRAGNYGYTF.